This entry lists 16 T cell receptor beta chains sequenced from one sample in a study of OX40 agonist ivuxolimab in advanced cancers. Sequencing was performed with immunoSEQ multiplex PCR; in TCRdb, only in-frame clones are kept and a portion is missing. The sample includes about 70,000 clones, more than 80% of them seen just once. The input for sequencing was CD4+ or CD8+ T cells sorted from blood, taken in a trial of the OX40 agonist ivuxolimab. All receptors derive from an adult with an advanced solid tumor such as melanoma, head and neck, liver or kidney cancer.

The rearrangement joins TRBV15 to TRBJ2-7; tentative D call: TRBD2 (5 bases). The CDR3 sequence is 14 residues long. Germline-derived CDR1 and CDR2 are LNHNV and YYDKDF (reference sequence). V was trimmed by 0 bases and J by 3 bases, leaving 9 bases between them. CDR3 loop: CATSRDRRVYEQYF. The CDR3 DNA reads TGTGCCACCAGCAGAGATCGGCGGGTCTACGAGCAGTACTTC.

J is TRBJ2-2 and V is TRBV4-1, with 14 bases matching TRBD2. The ends lost 6 bases at V and 7 bases at J; junction bases unmatched: 4. The CDR3 extends over 15 amino acids. The germline CDR1 and CDR2 sequences are MGHRA and YSYEKL. The CDR3 nucleotides are TGCGCCAGCAGACTGGGACTAGCGGGAGTCGGGGAGCTGTTTTTT. Amino acid sequence: CASRLGLAGVGELFF.

CDR3 sequence reads: CASSTGTSGRAGNEQFF. The CDR3 DNA sequence: TGTGCCAGCAGTACTGGGACTAGCGGGAGGGCCGGCAATGAGCAGTTCTTC. V and J are TRBV2 and TRBJ2-1, with 16 bases matching TRBD2. Trimming at V came to 5 bases and at J to 6 bases, leaving 7 bases not matched to a gene. CDR1 SNHLY and CDR2 FYNNEI come from the germline V gene. The CDR3 length is 17 residues. The full variable domain, with the rest looked up from reference TRBV2 and TRBJ2-1, is EPEVTQTPSHQVTQMGQEVILRCVPISNHLYFYWYRQILGQKVEFLVSFYNNEISEKSEIFDDQFSVERPDGSNFTLKIRSTKLEDSAMYFCASSTGTSGRAGNEQFFGPGTRLTVL.

The chain uses TRBV11-2 and TRBJ1-2; the D gene is possibly TRBD1 (5 bases). Trimming shortened V by 1 base and J by 8 bases, and 11 bases separated the two germline ends. The CDR3 contains 13 residues. Germline-derived CDR1 and CDR2 are SGHAT and FQNNGV. CDR3 loop: CASSLARTWGYTF. The CDR3, as DNA: TGTGCCAGCAGCTTAGCCCGGACATGGGGCTACACCTTC.

The chain combines TRBV5-1 with TRBJ2-7; 7 nucleotides agree with TRBD1. CDR1 SGHRS and CDR2 YFSETQ come from the germline V gene. CDR3 length equals 15 residues. Trimming removed 0 bases from V and 11 bases from J; junction bases left unmatched: 14. The CDR3 DNA sequence: TGCGCCAGCAGCTTGGATTCTCGGACAGGTATTAGGGAGTACTTC. Encoded protein: CASSLDSRTGIREYF.

V gene TRBV2 combines with J gene TRBJ1-6; D is possibly TRBD1 (5 bases). V dropped 8 bases and J dropped 10 bases, with 18 bases sitting between them. The CDR3 runs 14 residues. Germline V gives CDR1 SNHLY, CDR2 FYNNEI. The CDR3, as DNA: TGTGCCAGCGCTTATACAACAGGAACCTCACCCCTCCACTTT. Its translation: CASAYTTGTSPLHF.

The chain carries TRBV20-1 and TRBJ2-7; D is undetermined. Germline assignment: CDR1 DFQATT and CDR2 SNEGSKA (reference sequence). Trimming removed 2 bases at V and 7 bases at J, with 9 bases between. This CDR3 is 11 amino acids long. CDR3 in DNA: TGCAGTGCTAGACGAGGCTTTGAGCAGTACTTC. Protein sequence: CSARRGFEQYF.

The chain carries TRBV5-1 and TRBJ2-5; no clear D gene. The CDR3 covers 15 residues. Per the germline V gene, CDR1 is SGHRS and CDR2 is YFSETQ. Between the trimmed V and J ends, which lost 0 bases and 5 bases, there was a span of 14 bases. The CDR3 DNA sequence: TGCGCCAGCAGCTTGGACGGACGGAATGGGGAGACCCAGTACTTC. Its translation: CASSLDGRNGETQYF.

This chain links TRBV11-3 with TRBJ2-3; D unresolved. This CDR3 is built from 16 residues. V was shortened by 5 bases and J by 2 bases, with 17 bases between the two germline ends. Germline CDR1 is SGHNT and CDR2 is YENEEA. The CDR3 nucleotides read TGTGCCAGCAGCCCCCACACACCCAAGCCCACAGATACGCAGTATTTT. Translating it yields CASSPHTPKPTDTQYF. Complete variable domain (other parts from reference TRBV11-3 and TRBJ2-3): EAGVVQSPRYKIIEKKQPVAFWCNPISGHNTLYWYLQNLGQGPELLIRYENEEAVDDSQLPKDRFSAERLKGVDSTLKIQPAELGDSAVYLCASSPHTPKPTDTQYFGPGTRLTVL.

J is TRBJ2-7 and V is TRBV5-4; D is perhaps TRBD1 (5 bases). CDR1 is SGHNT and CDR2 is YYREEE in the germline V gene (reference sequence). V dropped 4 bases and J dropped 2 bases, with 16 bases sitting between them. CDR3 length equals 15 residues. The CDR3 DNA sequence: TGTGCCAGCAGCACAGCGACAGATCACACCTACGAGCAGTACTTC. This gives the protein CASSTATDHTYEQYF.

The V gene is TRBV19, the J gene TRBJ2-6; D may match TRBD1 or TRBD2 (5 bases each). V was cut by 7 bases and J by 0 bases, with 10 bases left in between. CDR1 is LNHDA, CDR2 SQIVND, per germline (reference sequence). The CDR3 length is 15 residues. The CDR3 bases are TGTGCCAGTAACGATGGGGGCTCTGGGGCCAACGTCCTGACTTTC. This encodes CASNDGGSGANVLTF.

The V call is TRBV5-6, the J call TRBJ2-3; 8 bases are a match to TRBD1. V was clipped by 4 bases and J by 8 bases; unmatched bases: 12. Germline V gives CDR1 SGHDT, CDR2 YYEEEE. CDR3 size: 15 residues. CDR3 protein: CASSLDPGQGSTQYF. The DNA of the CDR3 is TGTGCCAGCAGCCTGGACCCCGGACAGGGTAGTACGCAGTATTTT.

The rearrangement uses TRBV5-1 and TRBJ2-3, with TRBD1 as a possible D gene (5 bases). Germline assignment: CDR1 SGHRS and CDR2 YFSETQ. Trimming stripped 3 bases from V and 2 bases from J, with 10 bases between. CDR3 length: 14 amino acids. CDR3 bases: TGCGCCAGCAGCTACCCGACAGACACAGATACGCAGTATTTT. Its protein product is CASSYPTDTDTQYF. The complete variable domain, with remaining parts taken from reference TRBV5-1 and TRBJ2-3, reads KAGVTQTPRYLIKTRGQQVTLSCSPISGHRSVSWYQQTPGQGLQFLFEYFSETQRNKGNFPGRFSGRQFSNSRSEMNVSTLELGDSALYLCASSYPTDTDTQYFGPGTRLTVL.

This sequence joins TRBV2 and TRBJ1-2; D gene uncertain. V lost 6 bases and J lost 0, with 17 bases in between. The CDR3 totals 16 residues. Germline CDR1 reads SNHLY; CDR2 reads FYNNEI. CDR3 nucleotide sequence: TGTGCCAGCAGCGATTCCCGGGCCCGAGCTAACTATGGCTACACCTTC. It yields the protein CASSDSRARANYGYTF.

The rearrangement uses TRBV28 and TRBJ2-1; D might be TRBD2 (6 bases). The V end lost 8 bases, the J end lost 5 bases, and 19 bases lay between the germline ends. CDR1 is MDHEN, CDR2 SYDVKM, per germline. The CDR3 spans 15 residues. CDR3 DNA: TGTGCCAGCGGCGGTAGCGGACTATCTCACAATGAGCAGTTCTTC. Residues: CASGGSGLSHNEQFF.

Details on this clone: Different DNA sequences within this sample yield the same CDR3. V is TRBV6-6 and J is TRBJ2-5; D uncertain. The CDR3 length is 12 residues. V lost 0 bases and J lost 5, with 4 bases in between. Germline V gene data show CDR1 as MNHNY and CDR2 as SVGAGI (reference sequence). The CDR3 here is CASSYSGETQYF. The CDR3 bases are TGTGCCAGCAGTTACTCTGGCGAGACCCAGTACTTC.